This TCR beta chain emerged from a study of blood T cell repertoires in COVID-19. Across the study: COVID-19 samples collected from the United States, Italy and Spain covered acute and convalescent phases. T cells, B-cell-depleted T cells, or PBMCs supplied cDNA or gDNA.

The study assigned cohorts using participant-reported clinical history. Donors in Cohort 3 counted as recovered after two negative PCRs, clearance, or symptom resolution. Measured with immunoSEQ multiplex PCR; TCRdb has only the in-frame clones, and not every one. The sample shows a few hundred thousand clones, 80% to 90% of them seen only once. The CDR3 has 14 amino acids. V dropped 6 bases and J dropped 0 bases, with 11 bases sitting between them. Germline values: CDR1 LNHDA, CDR2 SQIVND (reference sequence). The gene calls are TRBV19 and TRBJ1-1; D ambiguous. The TCR was taken from a man aged 30 to 39 who had recovered from COVID-19. Sequencing input: PBMCs or T cells enriched from blood (not recorded which). The CDR3 is CASRPSSMNTEAFF. CDR3 sequence (DNA): TGTGCCAGTAGGCCGTCCTCTATGAACACTGAAGCTTTCTTT.